One and the same sample provided the 15 T cell receptor beta chains below, sequenced in a study of cytomegalovirus exposure and HLA in healthy donors. PCR was performed using 60 Vbeta and 13 Jbeta primers. Generated by immunoSEQ multiplex PCR, the TCRdb table keeps only in-frame clones and is missing some. The sample carries some 76,000 clones, approximately 70% recorded once. The sequenced material came from PBMCs. All receptors derive from a man between 60 and 75 years old in good health and CMV-seropositive.

The rearrangement links TRBV30 to TRBJ1-1; no definite D call. Germline lookup yields CDR1 GTSNPN and CDR2 SVGIG (reference sequence). V was clipped by 4 bases and J by 6 bases, with 12 bases between them. The CDR3 runs to 12 residues. The DNA of the CDR3 is TGTGCCTGGATAGCCATCAACCCTGAAGCTTTCTTT. This encodes CAWIAINPEAFF.

V is TRBV5-1 and J is TRBJ2-7, with 11 bases fitting TRBD2. Germline-derived CDR1 and CDR2 are SGHRS and YFSETQ. The CDR3 length is 15 residues. J lost 3 bases, V lost 2 bases, and 4 bases had no gene match. CDR3 residues: CASSFRTSGSYEQYF. The DNA for the CDR3 is TGCGCCAGCAGCTTCCGCACTAGCGGGAGCTACGAGCAGTACTTC.

The chain recombines TRBV9 with TRBJ1-2; unclear D gene. The CDR3 is 15 amino acids. The germline gives CDR1 SGDLS, CDR2 YYNGEE. Trimming pared 4 bases from V and 8 bases from J, leaving 21 bases between. This CDR3 is CASSPTPGYGGGYTF. The CDR3 bases are TGTGCCAGCAGCCCCACCCCGGGATATGGCGGGGGCTACACCTTC.

The chain couples TRBV6-5 to TRBJ1-2; possibly TRBD1 for D (5 bases). The CDR3 length is 15 residues. Looked up from germline, CDR1 is MNHEY and CDR2 is SVGAGI. Between the trimmed V and J ends, which lost 2 bases and 0 bases, there was a span of 10 bases. CDR3 protein: CASSYLTEANYGYTF. CDR3 in DNA: TGTGCCAGCAGTTACCTGACAGAAGCTAACTATGGCTACACCTTC.

This rearrangement joins TRBV6-6 to TRBJ1-6; D not certain. The germline V gene encodes CDR1 MNHNY and CDR2 SVGAGI (reference sequence). Trimming removed 4 bases at V and 14 bases at J, with 18 bases between. This CDR3 has 14 amino acids. The CDR3 loop reads CASSSRKEARTLHF. The CDR3 DNA follows: TGTGCCAGCAGTTCACGTAAGGAGGCCCGGACCCTCCACTTT.

The chain combines TRBV28 with TRBJ1-3; TRBD1 might be the D (5 bases). The V gene lost 4 bases and the J gene lost 5 bases, with 12 bases spanning the gap. This CDR3 contains 14 residues. Germline CDR1 MDHEN, CDR2 SYDVKM. The CDR3 coding sequence is TGTGCCAGCAGTTCTCTCAGGGTGAGAAACACCATATATTTT. It codes for CASSSLRVRNTIYF.

The V call is TRBV19, the J call TRBJ2-7; D is unresolved. Between the trimmed V and J ends, which lost 0 bases and 0 bases, there was a span of 12 bases. CDR1 is LNHDA and CDR2 is SQIVND in the germline V gene (reference sequence). This CDR3 is built from 16 residues. As DNA, the CDR3 is TGTGCCAGTAGTATAGAGGAGCGCGTTCCCTCCTACGAGCAGTACTTC. Its translation is CASSIEERVPSYEQYF.

This clone appeared a few times. This rearrangement joins TRBV7-2 to TRBJ1-6; 9 positions match TRBD1. With 8 bases clipped from V and 5 bases from J, the junction kept 10 bases outside the gene matches. Germline-derived CDR1 and CDR2 are SGHTA and FQGNSA. The CDR3 is 16 residues long. CDR3 residues: CASPPDRGSNNSPLHF. The CDR3 DNA sequence: TGTGCCAGCCCCCCGGACAGGGGCTCAAATAATTCACCCCTCCACTTT.

The chain links TRBV4-3 to TRBJ2-6, with a possible D match to TRBD1 (5 bases). The CDR3 length is 16 residues. CDR1 and CDR2 (germline): LGHNA, YSLEER. Trimming stripped 4 bases from V and 4 bases from J, with 14 bases between. The CDR3 DNA reads TGCGCCAGCAGCCGGGAAGGGGTCGGGGGGGCCAACGTCCTGACTTTC. As protein: CASSREGVGGANVLTF.

This clone occurred a few times. The V and J genes are TRBV30 and TRBJ2-7; 10 nucleotides line up with TRBD2. This CDR3 is 13 amino acids long. The V gene end was trimmed by 3 bases and the J gene end by 4 bases; junction bases not matched to a gene: 3. The germline V gene encodes CDR1 GTSNPN and CDR2 SVGIG (reference sequence). The CDR3 DNA reads TGTGCCTGGAGGCTACTAGCGGGATACGAGCAGTACTTC. This codes for CAWRLLAGYEQYF.

This clone has more than one count but fewer than ten. The V gene is TRBV6-4, the J gene TRBJ1-1; D may be TRBD1 (6 bases). This CDR3 is 16 amino acids long. CDR1 and CDR2 (germline): MRHNA, SNTAGT. Trimming took off 3 bases at V and 0 bases at J, with 14 bases between the two ends. CDR3 DNA: TGTGCCAGCAGTGATAAAGACAGGAGGATGAACACTGAAGCTTTCTTT. Translation: CASSDKDRRMNTEAFF.

The table lists this clone with a few counts. This chain connects TRBV27 to TRBJ1-2, with TRBD1 as a possible D gene (5 bases). The CDR3 has 15 residues. Germline V gene sequence: CDR1 MNHEY, CDR2 SMNVEV (reference sequence). Between the trimmed V and J ends, which lost 5 bases and 3 bases, there was a span of 16 bases. DNA of the CDR3: TGTGCCAGCAGTCCCCTGGGGCAGGTAGACTATGGCTACACCTTC. Translation: CASSPLGQVDYGYTF.

CDR3 loop: CASARQSSGNTIYF. The CDR3 region has the DNA TGTGCCAGTGCCAGACAGAGCTCTGGAAACACCATATATTTT. The V and J genes are TRBV19 and TRBJ1-3; D may be TRBD1 (5 bases). The CDR3 totals 14 residues. Germline assignment: CDR1 LNHDA and CDR2 SQIVND (reference sequence). V was clipped by 8 bases and J by 0 bases, with 11 bases between them. Drawing the rest from reference TRBV19 and TRBJ1-3, the complete variable domain is DGGITQSPKYLFRKEGQNVTLSCEQNLNHDAMYWYRQDPGQGLRLIYYSQIVNDFQKGDIAEGYSVSREKKESFPLTVTSAQKNPTAFYLCASARQSSGNTIYFGEGSWLTVV.

This chain joins TRBV6-6 and TRBJ2-7; 9 bases align to TRBD1. The J segment lost 2 bases and the V segment lost 4 bases, leaving 0 bases of the junction unmatched. CDR3 size: 13 residues. Germline CDR1 is MNHNY and CDR2 is SVGAGI (reference sequence). The CDR3 spells CASSWDRAYEQYF. CDR3 DNA sequence: TGTGCCAGCAGTTGGGACAGGGCCTACGAGCAGTACTTC.

The chain joins TRBV28 to TRBJ1-2, with TRBD1 matching 8 bases. Germline CDR1 and CDR2: MDHEN and SYDVKM. The junction had 5 bases not matched to a gene; V was cut back by 5 bases and J by 0 bases. There are 15 residues in the CDR3. CDR3 nucleotide sequence: TGTGCCAGCAGTAAACAGGGGGTCTCTAACTATGGCTACACCTTC. Translating gives CASSKQGVSNYGYTF.